What follows is one T cell receptor beta chain and its context. As yet, its antigen is unknown. This entry is derived from a study of cytomegalovirus exposure and HLA in healthy donors. Background on the study: In a later analysis, the 100 to 150 validation repertoires were reported to have used the same platform as the roughly 600 first-cohort repertoires.

General study results and limits: Reports described diagnosis of cytomegalovirus status by the classifier as highly specific and sensitive.

The assay was immunoSEQ multiplex PCR, and TCRdb's table has in-frame clones only and misses some. The sample shows 100,000 to 150,000 clones, roughly 89% of them seen only once. A 120-subject validation cohort, separate from the 666-subject first cohort, supplied the donors. V lost 4 bases, J lost 10 bases, and 8 bases stayed unmatched. The V gene's germline CDR1 is SNHLY and CDR2 FYNNEI. The CDR3 covers 15 residues. V is TRBV2 and J is TRBJ1-6, with TRBD1 matching over 9 bases. This receptor was identified in a woman under 30 in good health and CMV-seronegative. The sequenced sample consisted of PBMCs. CDR3 sequence (DNA): TGTGCCAGCAGTGGGACAGGGGATCAGTCATCACCCCTCCACTTT. Residues: CASSGTGDQSSPLHF. Variable domain in full (rest from reference TRBV2 and TRBJ1-6): EPEVTQTPSHQVTQMGQEVILRCVPISNHLYFYWYRQILGQKVEFLVSFYNNEISEKSEIFDDQFSVERPDGSNFTLKIRSTKLEDSAMYFCASSGTGDQSSPLHFGNGTRLTVT.